The T cell receptor (beta chain) under discussion was sequenced for a study of blood T cell repertoires in COVID-19. Study-wide context: Acute and convalescent COVID-19 specimens originated in the United States, Italy and Spain. From T cells, B-cell-depleted T cells, or PBMCs came the material, which was cDNA or gDNA.

Participant-reported clinical history was the basis for cohort assignment. The V end was cut by 4 bases, the J end by 6 bases, with 12 bases between. The CDR3 runs 14 residues. Looked up from germline, CDR1 is LNHDA and CDR2 is SQIVND (reference sequence). Only in-frame clones appear in the TCRdb table, and some are missing; sequencing was by immunoSEQ multiplex PCR. The repertoire includes roughly 240,000 clones, 83% of them detected once, and approximately 4% sits in the top ten. The specimen sequenced was PBMCs or T cells enriched from blood (not recorded which). V and J are TRBV19 and TRBJ1-4; a possible D gene is TRBD1 (6 bases). This receptor was taken from a woman between 40 and 55 years old who had been exposed to COVID-19. DNA for the CDR3: TGTGCCAGTAGTAAGAGGGGGGGCGATGAAAAACTGTTTTTT. Translated, it gives CASSKRGGDEKLFF.